This T cell receptor (beta chain) was found in a study of T cell responses to AZD1222 COVID-19 vaccine (dated by TCRdb to the early 2020s). For the wider study: AZD1222 recipients with second doses at about 4 weeks or about 12 weeks were pooled, because spike-specific TCR depth and breadth did not differ between schedules. Trial participants were enrolled into age subgroups of 18-55, 56-69 and 70-plus years, which contained 148, 28 and 57 TCR-sequenced participants, respectively. A total of just over 230 trial participants underwent TCR sequencing, of whom 207 had received two doses of AZD1222 and 26 had received two doses of the MenACWY control vaccine. General study outcomes and caveats: Because no day 14 peak-response samples were available, the repertoires could be characterized only after the peak T cell response. Epitopes outside the regions mutated in the B.1.351 and B.1.1.7 variants were reportedly recognized by nearly half of the unique spike-specific TCRs. Participants were mostly white British, with more females than males. The authors suggested clonal diversity may have been underestimated. The 56-69-year group was small, and its depth increase did not reach significance, likely because of low power. Conclusions about previously exposed vaccinees are limited, since just five to seven AZD1222 recipients were seropositive for SARS-CoV-2 at baseline. Vaccine-associated CD4 TCRs spanned the whole spike protein, with dominant responses in regions 160-218 and 743-854. A significant rise in spike-specific TCR breadth and depth was observed after two AZD1222 doses relative to day 0 and relative to MenACWY recipients.

The time point label, as the study defines it: baseline before first vaccination. The vaccinee samples were drawn from two UK trials, COV001 and COV002, one of which was a single-blind randomized controlled phase 2/3 trial testing AZD1222 (ChAdOx1 nCoV-19) in healthy adults. For TCRbeta chain sequencing, PBMC samples were collected from trial participants at day 0 and at day 28 after the second dose. The CDR3 regions of human TCRbeta chains were analyzed by immunosequencing. Concerning the study's data processing: Repertoire TCRs were checked for matches against a reference library of SARS-CoV-2-specific TCRs that had been generated using the MIRA antigen-specificity platform. Breadth was defined as the fraction of unique TCRs that were SARS-CoV-2-associated, and depth was defined as the fraction of total T cells that were SARS-CoV-2-associated. Using the MIRA data, every spike-specific TCR was mapped to the spike region that the TCR reacted to and assigned to either a CD4 or a CD8 class. Log10-transformed breadth and depth values were compared by one-way ANOVA with Sidak's multiple comparisons tests. TCRdb mirrors the immuneACCESS table, restricted to in-frame sequences. Some clones are absent from its copies; in checked studies, under half trace to an unresolved V gene, and the reason for the others is unknown. Clone size and the V and J calls come from that table; the DNA yielded D and trimming. For this sample there are about 150,000 clones; 90% appear just once. Less than 2% of the sample belongs to the ten largest clones.

The CDR3 measures 12 amino acids from cysteine to phenylalanine. CDR3 DNA is the only sequence kept; it has 36 bases, read in frame from the first base. The germline V gene (reference sequence) supplies CDR1 SGHKS and CDR2 YYEKEE. Deletion took 1 base off V and 6 bases off J, with a span of 6 bases between the germline ends. On this clone: Its antigen remains undetermined. Per-base qualities were not stored, and no clone one base away is much larger.

The sequence is built from TRBV5-5 and TRBJ2-3; TRBD2 is a weak D gene call, 5 bases matching. The sequencing here drew on peripheral blood, taken on day 0 of AZD1222 vaccination. The TCR was taken from an adult in good health. Here is the DNA: TGTGCCAGCAGCTTGCCGGGGGATACGCAGTATTTT. Translated, it reads CASSLPGDTQYF.